Listed here are 21 T cell receptor beta chains from one sample, sequenced in a study of shared clonotypes between healthy human individuals. Produced via immunoSEQ multiplex PCR; TCRdb's table is partial and in-frame only. The sample consists of fewer than 1.6 million clones, less than 99% of them appearing once. The sequencing input was naive CD4+ T cells sorted from blood. Subset reported: CD45RA+ positively selected. Every receptor here comes from a man under 40 in good health.

This clone was detected only once. The chain employs TRBV5-1 and TRBJ2-1, with 7 bases identical to TRBD2. With V trimmed by 2 bases and J by 0 bases, 5 bases remained unmatched. The germline CDR1 and CDR2 sequences are SGHRS and YFSETQ. CDR3 size: 16 residues. CDR3 protein: CASSLTSVSSYNEQFF. CDR3 in DNA: TGCGCCAGCAGCTTAACTAGCGTTAGCTCCTACAATGAGCAGTTCTTC.

This clone appeared a single time. V is TRBV18 and J is TRBJ1-1; 8 bases map to TRBD1. Trimming removed 6 bases from V and 2 bases from J; junction bases left unmatched: 11. The V gene's germline CDR1 is KGHSH and CDR2 LQKENI. The CDR3 is made up of 16 amino acids. The CDR3 DNA reads TGTGCCAGCTCGCAGCGGGACAGGCGGCCCAACACTGAAGCTTTCTTT. Its protein product is CASSQRDRRPNTEAFF.

The rearrangement links TRBV6-5 to TRBJ2-7; the match to TRBD1 covers 7 bases. The CDR3 contains 13 residues. J was trimmed by 5 bases and V by 6 bases; bases with no gene match: 7. CDR1 is MNHEY and CDR2 is SVGAGI in the germline V gene. The CDR3 coding sequence is TGTGCCAGCAGAGACAGGGTTAGCAACGAGCAGTACTTC. As protein: CASRDRVSNEQYF.

This sequence joins TRBV19 and TRBJ1-3, with TRBD1 as a possible D gene (5 bases). Germline V gene lookup returns CDR1 LNHDA and CDR2 SQIVND (reference sequence). V lost 5 bases and J 0 bases, leaving 14 bases between the germline ends. This CDR3 has 16 amino acids. The CDR3 loop is CASSRATGGSGNTIYF. The DNA for the CDR3 is TGTGCCAGTAGTCGGGCAACTGGGGGCTCTGGAAACACCATATATTTT.

The chain joins TRBV9 to TRBJ2-6; D remains ambiguous. V lost 4 bases to trimming and J lost 2 bases, with 4 bases between them. The CDR3 consists of 13 residues. Germline CDR1 is SGDLS and CDR2 is YYNGEE. The CDR3 protein is CASSSAGANVLTF. The CDR3, as DNA: TGTGCCAGCAGCTCCGCTGGGGCCAACGTCCTGACTTTC.

The rearrangement uses TRBV7-8 and TRBJ2-5; D perhaps matches TRBD2 (5 bases). The CDR3 sequence is 13 residues long. Germline CDR1 and CDR2: SGHVS and FQNEAQ. The ends were cut back, 5 bases at V and 2 bases at J, with 9 bases in the middle. CDR3 DNA sequence: TGTGCCAGCAGCCGCGGAGGTCAAGAGACCCAGTACTTC. It codes for CASSRGGQETQYF. The full variable domain, rest sourced from reference TRBV7-8 and TRBJ2-5, is GAGVSQSPRYKVAKRGQDVALRCDPISGHVSLFWYQQALGQGPEFLTYFQNEAQLDKSGLPSDRFFAERPEGSVSTLKIQRTQQEDSAVYLCASSRGGQETQYFGPGTRLLVL.

The J gene is TRBJ2-7, the V gene TRBV18; TRBD2 matches 11 bases. V was clipped by 3 bases and J by 4 bases; unmatched bases: 2. Germline V gene lookup returns CDR1 KGHSH and CDR2 LQKENI. The CDR3 loop spans 14 amino acids. The CDR3 loop is CASSPGLAEYEQYF. DNA for the CDR3: TGTGCCAGCTCACCGGGACTAGCGGAGTACGAGCAGTACTTC.

About this clone: Other DNA sequences from this sample encode an identical CDR3 as well. This sequence joins TRBV15 and TRBJ2-7; either TRBD1 or TRBD2 may fit D (6 bases each). The CDR3 covers 15 residues. Germline V gene lookup returns CDR1 LNHNV and CDR2 YYDKDF (reference sequence). Between the trimmed V and J ends, which lost 1 base and 3 bases, there was a span of 13 bases. CDR3 bases: TGTGCCACCAGCAGAGGGGGGGCAGGGAACTACGAGCAGTACTTC. It encodes CATSRGGAGNYEQYF.

V is TRBV7-9 and J is TRBJ2-2, with 11 positions matching TRBD1. V lost 5 bases, J lost 6 bases, and 11 bases stayed unmatched. The CDR3 runs to 17 residues. The germline V gene encodes CDR1 SEHNR and CDR2 FQNEAQ (reference sequence). The CDR3 DNA follows: TGTGCCAGCAGCCCCGGGCGGACAGGGGGCACTCCCGGGGAGCTGTTTTTT. Protein product: CASSPGRTGGTPGELFF. The variable domain in full, completed from reference TRBV7-9 and TRBJ2-2, reads DTGVSQNPRHKITKRGQNVTFRCDPISEHNRLYWYRQTLGQGPEFLTYFQNEAQLEKSRLLSDRFSAERPKGSFSTLEIQRTEQGDSAMYLCASSPGRTGGTPGELFFGEGSRLTVL.

This clone was counted a single time. This rearrangement joins TRBV4-2 to TRBJ2-7, with D unresolved. Germline V gene lookup returns CDR1 LGHNA and CDR2 YNFKEQ. The V end lost 1 base, the J end lost 0 bases, and 13 bases lay between the germline ends. This CDR3 is built from 16 residues. Here the CDR3 reads CASSQGKAVYSYEQYF. The CDR3 DNA reads TGTGCCAGCAGCCAAGGGAAGGCAGTCTACTCCTACGAGCAGTACTTC.

The rearrangement joins TRBV5-1 to TRBJ2-2; tentative D call: TRBD1 (6 bases). V lost 4 bases to trimming and J lost 1 base, with 14 bases between them. Germline V gene data show CDR1 as SGHRS and CDR2 as YFSETQ. The CDR3 covers 16 residues. DNA for the CDR3: TGCGCCAGCAGCAGGACAGTACCGGGGAACACCGGGGAGCTGTTTTTT. This codes for CASSRTVPGNTGELFF.

This clone was counted a single time. The chain combines TRBV27 with TRBJ1-4; D gene uncertain. Per the germline V gene, CDR1 is MNHEY and CDR2 is SMNVEV (reference sequence). Trimming removed 5 bases at V and 6 bases at J, with 10 bases between. The CDR3 loop spans 13 amino acids. CDR3 amino acids: CASSRRRDEKLFF. In DNA form, the CDR3 reads TGTGCCAGCAGTCGGAGAAGGGATGAAAAACTGTTTTTT.

The chain combines TRBV7-2 with TRBJ2-5; tentatively, D is TRBD1 (6 bases). Germline assignment: CDR1 SGHTA and CDR2 FQGNSA. The CDR3 consists of 14 residues. Trimming removed 5 bases from V and 1 base from J, with 11 bases in between. The CDR3 nucleotides read TGTGCCAGCAGCCCCGGGGACACCCAAGAGACCCAGTACTTC. Translation: CASSPGDTQETQYF. Combining the CDR3 with reference TRBV7-2 and TRBJ2-5 gives the whole variable domain GAGVSQSPSNKVTEKGKDVELRCDPISGHTALYWYRQSLGQGLEFLIYFQGNSAPDKSGLPSDRFSAERTGGSVSTLTIQRTQQEDSAVYLCASSPGDTQETQYFGPGTRLLVL.

This clone was seen once. This CDR3 is CASSVRFGDRGGETQYF. For the CDR3, the DNA is TGTGCCAGCAGCGTAAGATTTGGGGACCGCGGGGGAGAGACCCAGTACTTC. The chain is built from TRBV9 and TRBJ2-5; 7 positions match TRBD2. Germline V lookup: CDR1 SGDLS, CDR2 YYNGEE. The CDR3 runs 17 residues. V lost 1 base and J lost 4; bases outside the gene matches: 13.

The chain has TRBV10-2 and TRBJ2-3; TRBD2 matches 7 bases. Germline CDR1 WSHSY, CDR2 SAAADI. Trimming removed 6 bases from V and 2 bases from J; junction bases left unmatched: 5. CDR3 size: 14 residues. CDR3 region: CASSGRIYTDTQYF. The CDR3 DNA reads TGCGCCAGCAGCGGGAGGATATACACAGATACGCAGTATTTT.

This chain joins TRBV28 and TRBJ1-2; D possibly corresponds to TRBD1 (5 bases). Germline lookup yields CDR1 MDHEN and CDR2 SYDVKM. The germline V and J ends were trimmed by 4 bases and 7 bases, with 19 bases remaining between them. The CDR3 consists of 15 residues. The CDR3: CASSSATEVRGGYTF. In DNA, the CDR3 is TGTGCCAGCAGTTCGGCGACAGAGGTGAGGGGTGGCTACACCTTC.

J is TRBJ2-1 and V is TRBV11-3, with D tentatively TRBD2 (5 bases). Per the germline V gene, CDR1 is SGHNT and CDR2 is YENEEA. V was cut by 4 bases and J by 7 bases, with 8 bases left in between. This CDR3 is built from 12 residues. CDR3 sequence reads: CASSWTGNEQFF. The DNA of the CDR3 is TGTGCCAGCAGCTGGACGGGGAATGAGCAGTTCTTC. Full variable domain (remainder filled in from reference TRBV11-3 and TRBJ2-1): EAGVVQSPRYKIIEKKQPVAFWCNPISGHNTLYWYLQNLGQGPELLIRYENEEAVDDSQLPKDRFSAERLKGVDSTLKIQPAELGDSAVYLCASSWTGNEQFFGPGTRLTVL.

The chain uses TRBV11-2 and TRBJ1-1; possibly TRBD1 for D (5 bases). Deletions cut 3 bases from V and 4 bases from J, with 15 bases between. The CDR3 has 15 residues. Per germline, CDR1 SGHAT and CDR2 FQNNGV. The CDR3 loop reads CASSFLGQGSTEAFF. The CDR3 nucleotides are TGTGCCAGCAGCTTTCTCGGCCAGGGAAGCACTGAAGCTTTCTTT.

Written as DNA, the CDR3 is TGTGCCAGCAGCTTGGAGGCTCGAGGGATCGGGAACACTGAAGCTTTCTTT. Protein sequence: CASSLEARGIGNTEAFF. V usage is TRBV7-9 and J usage is TRBJ1-1; D gene unclear. Germline V lookup: CDR1 SEHNR, CDR2 FQNEAQ (reference sequence). V lost 3 bases and J lost 1, with 18 bases in between. The CDR3 consists of 17 residues.

The genes are TRBV6-5 and TRBJ2-1; TRBD2 matches at 14 bases. The trim removed 5 bases at V and 8 bases at J, leaving 5 bases unmatched. Germline CDR1 is MNHEY and CDR2 is SVGAGI. The CDR3 runs to 15 residues. The DNA of the CDR3 is TGTGCCAGCAGTCGCGGGACTAGCGGGAGATATGAGCAGTTCTTC. Protein: CASSRGTSGRYEQFF.

Regarding this clone: At the DNA level, this CDR3 is encoded by other sequences in the same sample as well. The rearrangement uses TRBV6-1 and TRBJ2-7; 7 nucleotides agree with TRBD1. Germline V lookup: CDR1 MNHNS, CDR2 SASEGT. The CDR3 totals 12 residues. Losses at the gene ends were 4 bases for V and 4 bases for J; bases not matched to a gene: 1. This CDR3 reads CASSATGYEQYF. The DNA for the CDR3 is TGTGCCAGCAGTGCGACAGGGTACGAGCAGTACTTC.